These 21 T cell receptor beta chains share one sample of origin, sequenced in a study of blood T cell repertoires in COVID-19. TCRdb's table, derived via immunoSEQ multiplex PCR, lists solely in-frame clones and lacks some. The sample carries tens of thousands of clones, 60% to 80% recorded once. The sample consisted of peripheral blood. All receptors come from a man in his 70s with active or convalescent COVID-19.

V gene TRBV5-4 combines with J gene TRBJ1-3; tentative D call: TRBD1 (5 bases). This CDR3 spans 15 amino acids. V lost 4 bases to trimming and J lost 4 bases, with 15 bases between them. Germline assignment: CDR1 SGHNT and CDR2 YYREEE (reference sequence). The CDR3 DNA reads TGTGCCAGCAGCCATGACCAGGGTTACGGAAACACCATATATTTT. Translated, it gives CASSHDQGYGNTIYF. The whole variable domain, filled in from reference TRBV5-4 and TRBJ1-3, reads ETGVTQSPTHLIKTRGQQVTLRCSSQSGHNTVSWYQQALGQGPQFIFQYYREEENGRGNFPPRFSGLQFPNYSSELNVNALELDDSALYLCASSHDQGYGNTIYFGEGSWLTVV.

This clone was seen a few times. The gene calls are TRBV19 and TRBJ1-2; a possible D gene is TRBD1 (6 bases). Trimming took 7 bases from V and 4 from J, leaving 13 bases between them. This CDR3 region has 13 residues. The germline V gene encodes CDR1 LNHDA and CDR2 SQIVND (reference sequence). The CDR3 bases are TGTGCCAGTACCCCACAGGGCGGCTATGGCTACACCTTC. It codes for CASTPQGGYGYTF.

This chain connects TRBV24-1 to TRBJ2-3; no firm D call. From germline, CDR1 is KGHDR and CDR2 SFDVKD. V lost 0 bases and J lost 4, with 7 bases in between. This CDR3 comprises 14 residues. The CDR3 coding sequence is TGTGCCACCAGTGATTTGGTTAGCCCAGATACGCAGTATTTT. Translated, it gives CATSDLVSPDTQYF.

A note on this clone: At one of its ends the junction is not consistent with the germline gene, which may arise from a read error. The chain recombines TRBV5-1 with TRBJ2-7; TRBD2 matches at 12 bases. The CDR3 extends over 14 amino acids. Germline CDR1 is SGHRS and CDR2 is YFSETQ. CDR3 region: CASSSLGLAGYEIF. The CDR3 region has the DNA TGCGCCAGCAGCTCTCTGGGACTAGCGGGCTACGAGATCTTC.

This clone was counted a single time. This rearrangement joins TRBV1 to TRBJ1-2. TRBV1 is designated a pseudogene. The CDR3 is made up of 11 amino acids. Here the CDR3 reads CTSSLGDGYTF. The CDR3 nucleotides are TGCACCAGCAGCCTGGGAGATGGCTACACCTTC.

V is TRBV6-5 and J is TRBJ2-3; 9 nucleotides align to TRBD2. Trimming removed 5 bases from V and 7 bases from J; junction bases left unmatched: 10. The CDR3 extends over 15 amino acids. Germline CDR1 is MNHEY and CDR2 is SVGAGI. Here the CDR3 DNA reads TGTGCCAGCAGTCGCGCGGGGGGGAAGGGGAATACGCAGTATTTT. Amino acid sequence: CASSRAGGKGNTQYF.

This clone has just a few counts. The chain uses TRBV4-2 and TRBJ1-6; 11 nucleotides agree with TRBD1. The length of the CDR3 is 18 residues. Germline V gene data show CDR1 as LGHNA and CDR2 as YNFKEQ. With V trimmed by 0 bases and J by 9 bases, 10 bases remained unmatched. CDR3 region: CASSQDQDRGLVGSPLHF. Here the CDR3 DNA reads TGTGCCAGCAGCCAAGATCAGGACAGGGGGCTTGTCGGTTCACCCCTCCACTTT.

This chain connects TRBV6-5 to TRBJ1-5; D remains unclear. This CDR3 region has 15 residues. Deletions cut 7 bases from V and 2 bases from J, with 15 bases between. The germline gives CDR1 MNHEY, CDR2 SVGAGI. Here the CDR3 DNA reads TGTGCCAGCAAGGGTTGGTGGGAGGGCAATCAGCCCCAGCATTTT. Translation gives CASKGWWEGNQPQHF.

V usage is TRBV3-1 (or the pseudogene TRBV3-2) and J usage is TRBJ2-7; D remains ambiguous. Germline V lookup: CDR1 LGHDT, CDR2 YNNKEL (reference sequence). The CDR3 totals 14 residues. Trimming left V 4 bases short and J 2 bases short, with 12 bases between. CDR3 nucleotides: TGTGCCAGCAGCCTTCAATCGGGTACCTACGAGCAGTACTTC. Its translation is CASSLQSGTYEQYF.

This chain uses TRBV10-3 with TRBJ1-2; D is ambiguous. The CDR3 extends over 13 amino acids. From germline, CDR1 is ENHRY and CDR2 SYGVKD. Trimming stripped 6 bases from V and 2 bases from J, with 10 bases between. In nucleotides, the CDR3 is TGTGCCATCAGCGCGGATGACAACTATGGCTACACCTTC. It encodes CAISADDNYGYTF.

The rearrangement links TRBV11-2 to TRBJ2-5; D is perhaps TRBD2 (5 bases). Germline V gene data show CDR1 as SGHAT and CDR2 as FQNNGV. Trimming took off 1 base at V and 5 bases at J, with 11 bases between the two ends. This CDR3 has 14 residues. In DNA, the CDR3 is TGTGCCAGCAGCTTAGGCACGGGGTGGGAGACCCAGTACTTC. Translated: CASSLGTGWETQYF.

This clone was counted between two and nine times. This chain links TRBV9 with TRBJ2-3; weak D call: TRBD1 (5 bases). The CDR3 length is 15 residues. Germline V gene data show CDR1 as SGDLS and CDR2 as YYNGEE. V was cut by 2 bases and J by 2 bases, with 12 bases left in between. The CDR3 protein is CASSVSGWNTDTQYF. The DNA of the CDR3 is TGTGCCAGCAGCGTGTCAGGGTGGAACACAGATACGCAGTATTTT.

Only one count was recorded for this clone. DNA for the CDR3: TGTGCCAGCTGCCCCGGGACAGGGGACGAAAAACTGTTTTTT. It is translated as CASCPGTGDEKLFF. This chain connects TRBV9 to TRBJ1-4, with 10 bases matching TRBD1. The germline gives CDR1 SGDLS, CDR2 YYNGEE. V shed 7 bases, J shed 8 bases, and the junction held 8 bases outside the gene matches. The CDR3 totals 14 residues.

In its sample, this clone was seen a few times. The CDR3 bases are TGTGCCAGCTCAGAACAGGGGGCCAATAATTCACCCCTCCACTTT. It codes for CASSEQGANNSPLHF. This sequence joins TRBV18 and TRBJ1-6, with 9 positions matching TRBD1. V shed 5 bases and J 5 bases; nucleotides not matched to a gene: 4. Per germline, CDR1 KGHSH and CDR2 LQKENI. This CDR3 has 15 residues.

The V call is TRBV3-1 (or the pseudogene TRBV3-2), the J call TRBJ1-2; no clear D. The germline gives CDR1 LGHDT, CDR2 YNNKEL (reference sequence). V was trimmed by 1 base and J by 8 bases, leaving 14 bases between them. The CDR3 runs to 14 residues. The CDR3 region is CASSQGQSSRGYTF. The CDR3 coding sequence is TGTGCCAGCAGCCAAGGTCAGAGCTCTAGAGGCTACACCTTC.

The table lists this clone with a count of one. The chain joins TRBV9 to TRBJ2-3; D may be TRBD1 (5 bases). Germline V CDR1 and CDR2: SGDLS, YYNGEE. The ends were cut back, 3 bases at V and 3 bases at J, with 11 bases in the middle. The CDR3 runs to 14 residues. The CDR3 coding sequence is TGTGCCAGCAGCGCCCTAGGGGCTACAGATACGCAGTATTTT. It specifies CASSALGATDTQYF.

The chain has TRBV2 and TRBJ2-7; D gene uncertain. CDR3 length: 16 amino acids. Between the trimmed V and J ends, which lost 3 bases and 4 bases, there was a span of 19 bases. Looked up from germline, CDR1 is SNHLY and CDR2 is FYNNEI. The CDR3 nucleotides read TGTGCCAGCAGTGATCTTAATTTTGGCAGAAATTACGAGCAGTACTTC. It translates to CASSDLNFGRNYEQYF.

This clone was picked up many times. The chain links TRBV4-2 to TRBJ2-7, with 10 bases identical to TRBD1. Germline lookup yields CDR1 LGHNA and CDR2 YNFKEQ. Germline trimming cut 5 bases from V and 4 bases from J; bases unmatched to any gene: 8. The CDR3 extends over 15 amino acids. The CDR3 DNA reads as TGTGCCAGCAGCGAACAAGGACAGGGGGTTTACGAGCAGTACTTC. It encodes CASSEQGQGVYEQYF.

The rearrangement links TRBV5-1 to TRBJ1-5; maybe TRBD1 (5 bases). This CDR3 is built from 14 residues. CDR1 is SGHRS, CDR2 YFSETQ, per germline. V shed 0 bases and J shed 4 bases, with 8 bases lying between them. The CDR3 nucleotides are TGCGCCAGCAGCTTGGGGGGCGGTAATCAGCCCCAGCATTTT. Its protein is CASSLGGGNQPQHF.

The chain employs TRBV28 and TRBJ1-2, with D perhaps matching TRBD1 (5 bases). This CDR3 spans 12 amino acids. Germline lookup yields CDR1 MDHEN and CDR2 SYDVKM. Trimming cost V 4 bases and J 6 bases, with 9 bases left between them. The CDR3: CASSYRPDGYTF. CDR3 nucleotides: TGTGCCAGCAGTTACAGGCCGGATGGCTACACCTTC.

The table lists this clone with a few counts. V usage is TRBV24-1 and J usage is TRBJ1-1, with 7 bases aligning to TRBD1. J gave up 10 bases and V 4 bases, and 5 bases lay outside the gene matches. Looked up from germline, CDR1 is KGHDR and CDR2 is SFDVKD. This CDR3 region has 12 residues. The CDR3 DNA reads TGTGCCACCAGTGAGCGACAGGGAGCAGCTTTCTTT. Translating it yields CATSERQGAAFF.